This TCR beta chain originates from a study of shared clonotypes between healthy human individuals. TCRdb's copy holds only in-frame clones and misses some; the assay was immunoSEQ multiplex PCR. This sample carries roughly 2,300,000 clones, 85% to 95% of them seen once, and the ten largest clones take 0.37%. Trimming stripped 5 bases from V and 3 bases from J, with 14 bases between. The CDR3 spans 14 residues. Germline CDR1 is SGHTA and CDR2 is FQGNSA. The chain employs TRBV7-2 and TRBJ2-7, with D unresolved. Sequences were obtained from naive CD4+ T cells from PBMCs. Subset specified: CD45RA+ positively selected. The source is a man younger than 35 in good health. Some clones in this sample may be carry-over from other donors' samples. CDR3 in amino acids: CASSIDTLSYEQYF. The CDR3 DNA follows: TGTGCCAGCAGCATCGACACATTAAGCTACGAGCAGTACTTC.